This T cell receptor beta chain was recorded in a study of T cell repertoires in cytomegalovirus infection. TCRdb used MiXCR to reprocess the reads, holding one entry per CDR3 protein. The data hold some 500,000 distinct CDR3 sequences, with 25% to 35% observed a single time. The CDR3 has 17 amino acids. Germline V CDR1 and CDR2: SGHTA, FQGNSA. V was pared by 5 bases and J by 5 bases, with 14 bases of the junction left unmatched. Notes on the study in general: Ex vivo, HLA-C-restricted CMV-specific TCR beta clonotypes prevailed over the rest of the response.

On this clonotype itself: The antigen remains unidentified.

The TCR was taken from a human donor in good health (CMV status not recorded). Some clones in this sample may be carry-over from other donors' samples. The sequencing here drew on cultured PBMCs, taken from culture after CMV antigen stimulation. The chain recombines TRBV7-2 with TRBJ2-1; 8 bases fit TRBD2. CDR3 bases: TGTGCCAGCAGCCCAAGAGCCTCTAGCGGGCTCAACAATGAGCAGTTCTTC. Protein: CASSPRASSGLNNEQFF.